Reported below is one T cell receptor beta chain. Its specific antigen is unknown. One base away there is no much larger clone; base qualities are not given. Synthesis of TCR cDNA relied on 5'RACE template switching, a step that introduced a universal primer site along with unique molecular identifiers. cDNA synthesis was primed from both the TCR alpha and TCR beta constant segments. Two PCR steps were used to amplify libraries, with sample barcodes and sequencing adapters being added in the second step. Sequencing of the libraries was done on either Illumina HiSeq 2500 (2x100 bp) or NovaSeq (2x150 bp). The original pipeline was this. Reads were demultiplexed and collapsed into UMI consensus sequences with MIGEC, and V(D)J alignment was performed with MiXCR. Using edgeR on replicate PBMC samples, clonotypes were called vaccine-responding if FDR was below 0.01 and the log2 fold change was above 5 up to day 15. Each bulk clonotype was labeled CD4 or CD8 based on which sequenced repertoire, CD4 or CD8, contained the clonotype at higher abundance. TCRdb's own reprocessing of the public reads used fastp at Q25 and MiXCR and kept productive beta chains. One record per CDR3 amino acid sequence lists the most common genes and DNA. TCRdb, not the authors, supplied the V and J calls. The sample has around 230,000 distinct CDR3 sequences on record, more than 6.5% of them singletons. The ten largest account for about 1% of the sample.

This record belongs to a study of T cells after yellow fever vaccination (dated by TCRdb to the late 2010s). A note on the overall study: The SMART-Seq v4 Ultra Low Input RNA kit was used to prepare libraries from fractions with low cell numbers. Two healthy male donors, one aged 18 to 30 and one aged 30 to 40 years, made up the cohort. To follow T-cell clones before and after both primary and booster YFV17D yellow fever vaccination, bulk TCR alpha and beta repertoires underwent longitudinal sequencing. Blood was drawn at multiple timepoints before and after primary and secondary immunization, with bulk PBMC replicates and cell subsets isolated. On the study overall, not on this receptor specifically: Only a couple of donors were included in the study, so the extent to which the findings can be generalized is limited. After the booster, most clones that had expanded after primary vaccination were detected again (approximately 95% of CD4 and around nine tenths of CD8), suggesting broad maintenance of memory. FACS-sorted repertoires could contain abundant contaminating clonotypes from the bulk population, so computational filtering was required. Compared with the primary T-cell response, the secondary T-cell response was weaker but faster, peaking on day 5 rather than day 15. A small fraction of clonotypes appeared in both the CD4 and CD8 compartments, likely as a result of convergent recombination.

Taken with the paper, the label for treatment or condition translates to: live attenuated yellow fever vaccine strain. A standard Ficoll-Paque protocol was used to isolate PBMCs from peripheral blood. Dynabeads CD4 and CD8 positive selection kits were used to isolate CD4 and CD8 T-cell fractions. TriZol was used to extract RNA from bulk PBMCs, from CD4 and CD8 fractions, and from dextramer-positive and dextramer-negative fractions. The CDR3, from cysteine to phenylalanine, totals 19 residues. The kept DNA is CDR3 alone, 57 bases in frame from the first base. CDR1 and CDR2 are read off the germline V gene as MNHNS and SASEGT. From V the trimming removes 5 bases and from J it removes 0 bases, while the gene matches leave 11 bases of the junction unaccounted for.

The sequence was collected from a man aged 25 to 40 who received the YFV17D yellow fever vaccine. The rearranged chain carries TRBV6-1 and TRBJ2-6, and 9 junctional nucleotides match TRBD1. The sample here was CD4+ T cells sorted from PBMCs, taken on the day of the yellow fever booster vaccination. The DNA is as follows: TGTGCCAGCAGTAAGCATCCGGGACAGGGCCTCTCTGGGGCCAACGTCCTGACTTTC. Translated, this gives CASSKHPGQGLSGANVLTF.